A selection of T cell receptor beta chains follows, all from one sample in a study of PD-1 blockade in classical Hodgkin lymphoma. Only in-frame clones appear in the TCRdb table, and some are missing; sequencing was by immunoSEQ multiplex PCR. Found here are 9,000 to 10,000 clones, approximately 80% of them singletons; the top ten hold about 1.5%. The sample was CD4+ T cells from blood, taken before the fourth cycle of nivolumab. These receptors were taken from a human donor with classical Hodgkin lymphoma. Each CDR3 is given with its conserved first and last residue. The order of the fields is V gene, D gene, clone size, J gene, CDR3 protein, CDR3 DNA. D genes are given only for firm matches. Size tells how often a clone was seen (once, few, many) or the class of an expanded clone, and some rows leave it out.

TRBV5-5	-	-	TRBJ1-2	CASSARRDGYGYTF	TGTGCCAGCAGCGCACGCAGGGACGGCTATGGCTACACCTTC
TRBV6-5	-	-	TRBJ1-1	CASSYWAAAEAFF	TGTGCCAGCAGTTACTGGGCAGCCGCTGAAGCTTTCTTT
TRBV6-5	TRBD1	-	TRBJ1-4	CASRWTGYPGEKLFF	TGTGCCAGCAGATGGACAGGTTACCCAGGTGAAAAACTGTTTTTT
TRBV21-1	-	-	TRBJ2-1	CASSNAAGGNNEQFF	TGTGCCAGCAGCAACGCCGCGGGGGGAAATAATGAGCAGTTCTTC
TRBV6-4	-	-	TRBJ2-3	CASSASGNTDTQYF	TGTGCCAGCAGTGCTTCGGGCAACACAGATACGCAGTATTTT
TRBV25-1	-	-	TRBJ1-1	CASRRGGDTEAFF	TGTGCCAGCCGGCGAGGCGGGGACACTGAAGCTTTCTTT
TRBV12-5	-	few	TRBJ2-1	CASGLPGPLGHEQFF	TGTGCTAGTGGTTTGCCGGGACCCCTAGGCCATGAGCAGTTCTTC
TRBV2	-	-	TRBJ1-1	CASKVLGNTEAFF	TGTGCCAGCAAGGTCCTGGGGAACACTGAAGCTTTCTTT
TRBV27	-	-	TRBJ2-1	CASSFKGTHNEQFF	TGTGCCAGCAGTTTTAAGGGGACACACAATGAGCAGTTCTTC
TRBV6-1	-	-	TRBJ1-2	CASSEYYGYTF	TGTGCCAGCAGTGAATACTATGGCTACACCTTC
TRBV27	-	-	TRBJ2-3	CASSPTSGGTDTQYF	TGTGCCAGCAGTCCCACCTCAGGGGGGACAGATACGCAGTATTTT
TRBV2	-	-	TRBJ2-1	CASSEVGYEQFF	TGTGCCAGCAGTGAAGTAGGCTATGAGCAGTTCTTC
TRBV2	-	-	TRBJ2-7	CASSVAAVEQYF	TGTGCCAGCAGTGTTGCGGCAGTCGAGCAGTACTTC
TRBV5-6	TRBD1	-	TRBJ2-3	CASSRDRGATDTQYF	TGTGCCAGCAGCCGGGACAGGGGGGCCACAGATACGCAGTATTTT
TRBV5-1	TRBD1	-	TRBJ2-7	CASSTGTGLEQYF	TGCGCCAGCAGCACCGGGACAGGGCTCGAGCAGTACTTC
TRBV20-1	TRBD1	-	TRBJ1-1	CMVIRGVAFF	TGCATGGTTATCAGGGGGGTAGCTTTCTTT
TRBV9	-	-	TRBJ1-5	CASSPGGLSNQPQHF	TGTGCCAGCAGCCCCGGGGGGCTCTCCAATCAGCCCCAGCATTTT
TRBV19	TRBD1	-	TRBJ2-1	CASSTLGQGANEQFF	TGTGCCAGTAGTACCCTAGGACAGGGGGCGAATGAGCAGTTCTTC
TRBV7-2	TRBD1	-	TRBJ1-5	CASSLAPPRDRGQPQHF	TGTGCCAGCAGCTTAGCGCCCCCCCGGGACAGAGGACAGCCCCAGCATTTT
TRBV5-4	-	-	TRBJ2-5	CASSLDRPQETQYF	TGTGCCAGCAGCTTGGACAGGCCGCAAGAGACCCAGTACTTC
TRBV5-1	TRBD1	-	TRBJ2-7	CASSPGERDRFYEQYF	TGCGCCAGCAGTCCAGGGGAAAGGGACAGGTTCTACGAGCAGTACTTC
TRBV25-1	TRBD2	-	TRBJ2-7	CASSRDYSYEQYF	TGTGCCAGCAGTCGGGACTACTCCTACGAGCAGTACTTC
TRBV29-1	TRBD2	-	TRBJ2-7	CSVERGEGRGQYF	TGCAGCGTTGAGCGGGGTGAGGGGAGGGGGCAGTACTTC
TRBV9	-	-	TRBJ2-3	CASSVAPASSPDTQYF	TGTGCCAGCAGCGTAGCCCCCGCTAGTTCCCCAGATACGCAGTATTTT
TRBV2	TRBD2	-	TRBJ2-1	CASSFSSGSNEQFF	TGTGCCAGCAGTTTCTCTAGCGGGAGTAATGAGCAGTTCTTC
TRBV7-9	-	-	TRBJ1-1	CASSFRGNTEAFF	TGTGCCAGCAGCTTCAGGGGAAACACTGAAGCTTTCTTT
TRBV5-1	-	-	TRBJ2-5	CASSFGETQYF	TGCGCCAGCAGCTTTGGAGAGACCCAGTACTTC
TRBV30	-	-	TRBJ2-5	CAWSRSGGAMETQYF	TGTGCCTGGAGCCGGAGTGGAGGGGCGATGGAGACCCAGTACTTC
TRBV18	-	few	TRBJ1-1	CASSPTWSSMNTEAFF	TGTGCCAGCTCACCCACCTGGAGCAGTATGAACACTGAAGCTTTCTTT
TRBV2	TRBD1	-	TRBJ1-5	CASSSLTGWNQPQHF	TGTGCCAGCAGTTCCTTGACAGGGTGGAATCAGCCCCAGCATTTT
TRBV6-6	-	-	TRBJ1-5	CASRNTGPNQPQHF	TGTGCCAGCAGGAACACAGGGCCCAATCAGCCCCAGCATTTT
TRBV7-2	-	-	TRBJ2-3	CASSSFEDSTDTQYF	TGTGCCAGCAGCTCTTTCGAGGACTCCACAGATACGCAGTATTTT
TRBV9	-	-	TRBJ2-3	CASSVEDTQYF	TGTGCCAGCAGCGTAGAAGATACGCAGTATTTT
TRBV30	-	once	TRBJ2-7	CAWSVQGDYEQYF	TGTGCCTGGAGTGTTCAGGGTGATTACGAGCAGTACTTC
TRBV2	-	-	TRBJ2-7	CASSEGLVTYEQYF	TGTGCCAGCAGTGAAGGTCTGGTTACCTACGAGCAGTACTTC
TRBV6-5	-	-	TRBJ2-7	CASRAGGGEQYF	TGTGCCAGCAGGGCCGGAGGGGGCGAGCAGTACTTC